A selection of T cell receptor beta chains follows, all from one sample in a study of T cell responses to AZD1222 COVID-19 vaccine. This table comes from immunoSEQ multiplex PCR, and its TCRdb copy is limited to in-frame clones, with some not included. The sample includes around 110,000 clones, 70% to 90% of them seen just once. Sequences were derived from peripheral blood, sampled on day 0 of MenACWY control vaccination. The receptor source for this set is an adult in good health. Both conserved end residues are part of each CDR3. A D gene is named only where the DNA matches it firmly. Clone size appears in some rows only: once, few, many, or a class for an expanded clone.

TRBV4-1	19	TRBD1	few	TRBJ1-1	CASSQGTLRGPFMNTEAFF	TGCGCCAGCAGCCAAGGGACGTTAAGGGGGCCCTTCATGAACACTGAAGCTTTCTTT
TRBV5-6	18	.	.	TRBJ1-6	CASSLEGYQTSYNSPLHF	TGTGCCAGCAGCTTGGAAGGTTACCAAACCTCCTATAATTCACCCCTCCACTTT
TRBV12-3/TRBV12-4	12	.	.	TRBJ1-1	CASSLVNTEAFF	TGTGCCAGCAGTTTGGTGAACACTGAAGCTTTCTTT
TRBV6-5	14	.	.	TRBJ2-1	CASSYSAEPNEQFF	TGTGCCAGCAGTTACTCGGCAGAGCCCAATGAGCAGTTCTTC
TRBV7-2	14	.	.	TRBJ1-1	CASSLSGMNTEAFF	TGTGCCAGCAGCTTAAGTGGCATGAACACTGAAGCTTTCTTT
TRBV9	16	.	.	TRBJ1-5	CASSTSFGDIDQPQHF	TGTGCCAGCAGCACCAGCTTCGGGGACATCGATCAGCCCCAGCATTTT
TRBV3-1/TRBV3-2	14	.	.	TRBJ2-7	CASSQVWGSAEQYF	TGTGCCAGCAGCCAAGTTTGGGGTTCGGCTGAGCAGTACTTC
TRBV7-9	12	.	.	TRBJ1-1	CASSLQDTEAFF	TGTGCCAGCAGCTTACAAGACACTGAAGCTTTCTTT
TRBV9	14	.	few	TRBJ2-7	CASSVRTESYEQYF	TGTGCCAGCAGCGTACGGACAGAATCCTACGAGCAGTACTTC
TRBV7-8	15	TRBD1	once	TRBJ2-1	CASSSRDRVNNEQFF	TGTGCCAGCAGCTCCCGGGACAGGGTAAACAATGAGCAGTTCTTC
TRBV7-2	15	.	.	TRBJ2-3	CASRSVALRTDTQYF	TGTGCCAGCAGAAGTGTAGCCTTACGCACAGATACGCAGTATTTT
TRBV9	14	.	.	TRBJ1-1	CASSVEPYPTEAFF	TGTGCCAGCAGCGTAGAACCGTACCCCACTGAAGCTTTCTTT
TRBV7-2	12	.	once	TRBJ2-4	CASSSPPGDTYF	TGTGCCAGCAGCTCCCCTCCGGGGGACACCTACTTC
TRBV3-1/TRBV3-2	15	TRBD2	.	TRBJ2-5	CASSQAGGAGETQYF	TGTGCCAGCAGCCAAGCCGGGGGGGCCGGAGAGACCCAGTACTTC
TRBV7-8	15	.	.	TRBJ2-3	CASSLGWGGTDTQYF	TGTGCCAGCAGCTTAGGCTGGGGAGGAACAGATACGCAGTATTTT
TRBV6-2/TRBV6-3	13	.	.	TRBJ2-7	CASSYSNYWEQYF	TGTGCCAGCAGTTACTCGAACTACTGGGAGCAGTACTTC
TRBV10-3	15	.	.	TRBJ2-3	CAISDPRLTPDTQYF	TGTGCCATCAGCGACCCCCGACTGACCCCAGATACGCAGTATTTT
TRBV19	13	TRBD1	.	TRBJ1-2	CASISTGLRGYTF	TGTGCCAGTATCTCGACAGGGCTGCGGGGCTACACCTTC
TRBV6-5	14	.	.	TRBJ2-7	CASSYSYESGEQYF	TGTGCCAGCAGTTACTCGTACGAATCGGGCGAGCAGTACTTC
TRBV5-1	14	.	.	TRBJ1-1	CASSFGPTNTEAFF	TGCGCCAGCAGCTTCGGGCCCACGAACACTGAAGCTTTCTTT
TRBV7-9	16	TRBD1	.	TRBJ2-5	CASSQGDRGYQETQYF	TGTGCCAGCAGCCAGGGGGACAGGGGATACCAAGAGACCCAGTACTTC
TRBV5-4	15	TRBD1	.	TRBJ1-4	CASSPTGGAGEKLFF	TGTGCCAGCAGCCCGACAGGGGGGGCCGGGGAAAAACTGTTTTTT
TRBV28	18	TRBD1	once	TRBJ2-7	CASIPRWDRGKRGYEQYF	TGTGCCAGCATCCCTCGTTGGGACAGGGGGAAAAGGGGCTACGAGCAGTACTTC
TRBV20-1	11	.	.	TRBJ2-7	CSARDAYEQYF	TGCAGTGCTAGGGACGCATACGAGCAGTACTTC
TRBV7-2	12	.	.	TRBJ1-2	CASSPQMGGYTF	TGTGCCAGCAGCCCCCAGATGGGGGGCTACACCTTC
TRBV4-2	14	TRBD1	.	TRBJ1-1	CASSGGQGFAEAFF	TGTGCCAGCAGCGGAGGACAGGGTTTTGCTGAAGCTTTCTTT
TRBV5-8	15	TRBD1	.	TRBJ1-2	CASSFPGTGMDGYTF	TGTGCCAGCAGCTTCCCCGGGACAGGGATGGATGGCTACACCTTC
TRBV7-6	16	TRBD1	.	TRBJ2-2	CASSQDRVGSTGELFF	TGTGCCAGCAGCCAAGACAGGGTGGGGAGCACCGGGGAGCTGTTTTTT
TRBV10-1	17	.	few	TRBJ1-6	CASSESGGHSYNSPLHF	TGCGCCAGCAGTGAGTCGGGGGGTCACTCCTATAATTCACCCCTCCACTTT
TRBV5-6	14	.	.	TRBJ1-3	CASSPGGSGNTIYF	TGTGCCAGCAGCCCCGGGGGGAGCGGAAACACCATATATTTT